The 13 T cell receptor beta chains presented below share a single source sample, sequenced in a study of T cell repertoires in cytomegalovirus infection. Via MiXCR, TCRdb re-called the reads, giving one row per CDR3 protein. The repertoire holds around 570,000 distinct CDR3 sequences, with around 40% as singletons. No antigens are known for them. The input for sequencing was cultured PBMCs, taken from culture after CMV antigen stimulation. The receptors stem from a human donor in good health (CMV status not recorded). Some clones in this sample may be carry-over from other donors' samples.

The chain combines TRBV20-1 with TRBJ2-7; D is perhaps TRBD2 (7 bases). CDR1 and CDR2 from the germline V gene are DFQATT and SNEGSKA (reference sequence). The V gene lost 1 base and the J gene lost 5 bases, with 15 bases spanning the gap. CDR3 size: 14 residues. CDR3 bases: TGCAGTGCTAGAGGGGGGCGTCTAGCGGACGAGCAGTACTTC. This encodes CSARGGRLADEQYF.

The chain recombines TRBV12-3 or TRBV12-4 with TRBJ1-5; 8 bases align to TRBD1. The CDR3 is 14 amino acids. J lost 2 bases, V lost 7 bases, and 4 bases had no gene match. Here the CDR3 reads CASIQTGGNQPQHF. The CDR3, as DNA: TGTGCCAGCATTCAGACAGGGGGCAATCAGCCCCAGCATTTT.

The CDR3: CASQLGGYEQYF. CDR3 nucleotide sequence: TGTGCCAGCCAGCTGGGGGGCTACGAGCAGTACTTC. This sequence joins TRBV12-3 or TRBV12-4 and TRBJ2-7, with a possible D match to TRBD2 (6 bases). CDR3 size: 12 residues. The V end lost 8 bases, the J end lost 3 bases, and 11 bases lay between the germline ends.

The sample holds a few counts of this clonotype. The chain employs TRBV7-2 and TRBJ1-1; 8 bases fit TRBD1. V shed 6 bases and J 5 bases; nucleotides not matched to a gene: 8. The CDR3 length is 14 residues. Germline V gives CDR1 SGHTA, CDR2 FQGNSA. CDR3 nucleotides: TGTGCCAGCAGGGAAAACAGGGGGTTAACTGAAGCTTTCTTT. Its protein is CASRENRGLTEAFF.

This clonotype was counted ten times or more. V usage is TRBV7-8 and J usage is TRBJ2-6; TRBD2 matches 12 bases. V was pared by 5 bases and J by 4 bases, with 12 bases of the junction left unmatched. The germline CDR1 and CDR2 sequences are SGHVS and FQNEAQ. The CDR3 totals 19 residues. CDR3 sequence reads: CASSMGLAGGVGGANVLTF. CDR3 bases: TGTGCCAGCAGCATGGGACTAGCGGGCGGAGTGGGCGGGGCCAACGTCCTGACTTTC.

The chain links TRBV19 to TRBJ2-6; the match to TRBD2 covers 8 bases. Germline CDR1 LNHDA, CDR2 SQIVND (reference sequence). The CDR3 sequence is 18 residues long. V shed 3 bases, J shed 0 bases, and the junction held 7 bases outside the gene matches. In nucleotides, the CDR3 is TGTGCCAGTAGTATCAGCGGGAGAGGGGGCTCTGGGGCCAACGTCCTGACTTTC. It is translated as CASSISGRGGSGANVLTF.

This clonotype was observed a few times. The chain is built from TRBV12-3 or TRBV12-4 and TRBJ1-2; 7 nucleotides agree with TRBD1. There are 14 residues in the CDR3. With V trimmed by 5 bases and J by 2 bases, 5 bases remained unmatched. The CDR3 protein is CASSQGTANYGYTF. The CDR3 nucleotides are TGTGCCAGCAGTCAAGGGACAGCCAACTATGGCTACACCTTC.

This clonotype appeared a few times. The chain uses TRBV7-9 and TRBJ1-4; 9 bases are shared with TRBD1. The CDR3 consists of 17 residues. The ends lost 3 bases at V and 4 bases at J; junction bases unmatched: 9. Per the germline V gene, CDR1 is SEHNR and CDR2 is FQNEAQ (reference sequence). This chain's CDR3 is CASSFGFVDRGNEKLFF. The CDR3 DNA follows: TGTGCCAGCAGCTTTGGTTTCGTGGACAGGGGTAATGAAAAACTGTTTTTT.

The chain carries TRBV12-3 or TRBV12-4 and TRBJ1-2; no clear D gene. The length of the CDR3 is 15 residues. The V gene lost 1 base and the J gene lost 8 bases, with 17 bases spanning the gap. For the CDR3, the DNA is TGTGCCAGCAGTTTAGGAGGACTGACGGCTGGGGGCTACACCTTC. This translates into CASSLGGLTAGGYTF.

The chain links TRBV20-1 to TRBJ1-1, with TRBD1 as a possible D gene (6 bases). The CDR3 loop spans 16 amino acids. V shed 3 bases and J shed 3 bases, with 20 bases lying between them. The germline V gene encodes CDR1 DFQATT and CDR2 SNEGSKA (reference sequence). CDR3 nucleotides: TGCAGTGCTAGTGCGACAGGAGGAGGGGATTACACTGAAGCTTTCTTT. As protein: CSASATGGGDYTEAFF.

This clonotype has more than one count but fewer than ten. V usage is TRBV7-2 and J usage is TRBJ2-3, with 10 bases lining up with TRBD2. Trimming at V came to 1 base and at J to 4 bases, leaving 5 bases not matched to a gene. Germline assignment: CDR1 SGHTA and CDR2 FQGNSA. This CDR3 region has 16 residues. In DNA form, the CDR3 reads TGTGCCAGCAGCTTAGTGAGCGGGAGGGCGGCAGATACGCAGTATTTT. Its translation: CASSLVSGRAADTQYF.

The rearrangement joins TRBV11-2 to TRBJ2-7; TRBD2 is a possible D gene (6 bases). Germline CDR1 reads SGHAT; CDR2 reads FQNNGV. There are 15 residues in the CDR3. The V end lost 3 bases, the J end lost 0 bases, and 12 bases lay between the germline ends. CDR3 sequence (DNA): TGTGCCAGCAGCTTCTCAGCGGGTAGCTCCTACGAGCAGTACTTC. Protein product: CASSFSAGSSYEQYF.

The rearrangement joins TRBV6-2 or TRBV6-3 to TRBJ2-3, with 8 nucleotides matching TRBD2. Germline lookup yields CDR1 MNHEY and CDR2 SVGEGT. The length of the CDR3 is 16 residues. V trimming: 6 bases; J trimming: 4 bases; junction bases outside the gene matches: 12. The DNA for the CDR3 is TGTGCCAGCAGCTTTAGAGACGGGAGGGCGTCAGATACGCAGTATTTT. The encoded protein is CASSFRDGRASDTQYF.